The rows below give T cell receptor beta chains drawn from one sample of a study of brain T cells in children with intractable seizures. TCRdb keeps only in-frame clones here, not all; method: immunoSEQ multiplex PCR. The top ten clones hold around 5% of a sample with a few hundred thousand clones, roughly 93% of them seen once. Material: peripheral blood, obtained more than 4 months after surgery. The receptors were sampled from a boy in the first two years of life with tuberous sclerosis and intractable seizures. Each CDR3 is given with its conserved first and last residue. The D gene is left open where the match is weak. A row's size may be missing; if present it is once, few, many or a size class.

cdr3_nt cdr3_aa j_call d_call clone_size v_call
TGTGCCAGCAGCCTTGTACTATACCAAGAGACCCAGTACTTC CASSLVLYQETQYF TRBJ2-5 NA NA TRBV14
TGTGCCACCAGGGGACAGGGGAACTATGGCTACACCTTC CATRGQGNYGYTF TRBJ1-2 TRBD1 once TRBV24-1
TGTGCTAGTGGTTTGGGATCGAAATCGGGACTAGCGGGAGTGGGCACCGGGGAGCTGTTTTTT CASGLGSKSGLAGVGTGELFF TRBJ2-2 TRBD2 NA TRBV12-5
TGTGCCAGCAGCGTAGACGAAGGCGTCTCACCCTACGAGCAGTACTTC CASSVDEGVSPYEQYF TRBJ2-7 NA NA TRBV9
TGTGCCAGCAGCGTCCGGGACAGGGGGAACACCGGGGAGCTGTTTTTT CASSVRDRGNTGELFF TRBJ2-2 TRBD1 NA TRBV7-9
TGTGCCAGCAGTCTGACAGGGTTCACTGAAGCTTTCTTT CASSLTGFTEAFF TRBJ1-1 TRBD1 NA TRBV27
TGCGCCAGCAGCCAAGTGGGACTAGCGGGATCTCTCCGGGGTCAACAAGAGACCCAGTACTTC CASSQVGLAGSLRGQQETQYF TRBJ2-5 TRBD2 NA TRBV4-1
TGTGCCAGCAGCTCGACTAGCGGGAGATACAATGAGCAGTTCTTC CASSSTSGRYNEQFF TRBJ2-1 TRBD2 NA TRBV7-9
TGTGCCAGCAGTGAGGGGGGACAGGGGTACACTGAAGCTTTCTTT CASSEGGQGYTEAFF TRBJ1-1 TRBD1 NA TRBV6-1
TGTGCCAGCAGTTTGGAACTCGACAGGGAAGCTTTCTTT CASSLELDREAFF TRBJ1-1 NA NA TRBV12-3/TRBV12-4
TGTGCCAGCAGCTTAGCCCTAGCGGGAGGAATTTTCTCCTACAATGAGCAGTTCTTC CASSLALAGGIFSYNEQFF TRBJ2-1 TRBD2 NA TRBV7-2
TGTGCCAGCAGCGTAGGTAGTACGAATAACTATGGCTACACCTTC CASSVGSTNNYGYTF TRBJ1-2 NA NA TRBV9
TGTGCCACCCTAGAGGCGGGCCCCTACAATGAGCAGTTCTTC CATLEAGPYNEQFF TRBJ2-1 NA NA TRBV6-6
TGTGCCAGCAGTACAGTACAGGGAACGGTCACTGAAGCTTTCTTT CASSTVQGTVTEAFF TRBJ1-1 NA NA TRBV27
TGTGCCAGCAGCGGAGAGGAAGGGACTGAAGCTTTCTTT CASSGEEGTEAFF TRBJ1-1 NA NA TRBV9
TGTGCCAGCAGTCAATACCGCCACTCGAAAAGGTCGGTTGGAGATACGCAGTATTTT CASSQYRHSKRSVGDTQYF TRBJ2-3 NA NA TRBV27
TGTGCCAGCAGTTACCCTTCCAGCGGGGAAGAGACCCAGTACTTC CASSYPSSGEETQYF TRBJ2-5 TRBD2 NA TRBV6-6
TGTGCCAGCAGCTCTTCGGCAGCGGGAGAAAGCACAGATACGCAGTATTTT CASSSSAAGESTDTQYF TRBJ2-3 TRBD2 NA TRBV7-9
TGTGCCAGTAGTATGGGCTCGAGAGGGAGCTCCTATAATTCACCCCTCCACTTT CASSMGSRGSSYNSPLHF TRBJ1-6 NA NA TRBV19
TGTGCCAGCAGCTTAGGCCGGGAAGAGACCCAGTACTTC CASSLGREETQYF TRBJ2-5 NA NA TRBV11-2
TGTGCCAGCAGCCCAATCTCGGACGGGGCCTATGGCTACACCTTC CASSPISDGAYGYTF TRBJ1-2 NA NA TRBV7-8
TGTGCCATCCCCGGGATCCGAACCGGGGAGCTGTTTTTT CAIPGIRTGELFF TRBJ2-2 NA NA TRBV12-3/TRBV12-4
TGCGCCAGTCGCGGGGGTTTGCGTGGCTACACCTTC CASRGGLRGYTF TRBJ1-2 NA NA TRBV5-1
TGTGCCAGCAGTGATTACAGGGTGTATGGCTACACCTTC CASSDYRVYGYTF TRBJ1-2 NA NA TRBV6-1
TGTGCCTGGAGTGCCTTCGGAAACACCATATATTTT CAWSAFGNTIYF TRBJ1-3 NA NA TRBV30
TGTGCCTGGAGTGTAGGACTGGACGACACTGAAGCTTTCTTT CAWSVGLDDTEAFF TRBJ1-1 NA NA TRBV30
TGTGCCAGCAGTTACTCGAGCGACAGGGTCTACGAGCAGTACTTC CASSYSSDRVYEQYF TRBJ2-7 TRBD1 NA TRBV6-5
TGTGCCAGCAGCAACGGAAGACAACTCCAAGAGACCCAGTACTTC CASSNGRQLQETQYF TRBJ2-5 NA NA TRBV21-1
TGTGCCAGCAGCTCCGAGGGTTTTTGGGCGGCTCAAGAGACCCAGTACTTC CASSSEGFWAAQETQYF TRBJ2-5 NA NA TRBV5-6
TGTGCCAGCAGTGAACTCAGGAGCTCTGGAAACACCATATATTTT CASSELRSSGNTIYF TRBJ1-3 NA NA TRBV2
TGTGCCAGCAGCCACAGTAGCGGGAGCCCATACAATGAGCAGTTCTTC CASSHSSGSPYNEQFF TRBJ2-1 TRBD2 NA TRBV3-1/TRBV3-2
TGTGCCAGCAGCCGACGGGGGGCGGGTTACGAGCAGCACTTC CASSRRGAGYEQHF TRBJ2-7 NA NA TRBV7-9
TGTGCCAGCAGGGGGAATGATGTAGTAGGCAATCCCGGCAATGAGCAGTTCTTC CASRGNDVVGNPGNEQFF TRBJ2-1 NA NA TRBV2
TGTGCCAGCACCGACCTTGAGATATACTCCTACAATGAGCAGTTCTTC CASTDLEIYSYNEQFF TRBJ2-1 NA NA TRBV2
TGTGCCAGCAGCTTTCACAGGGCGAACTACAATGAGCAGTTCTTC CASSFHRANYNEQFF TRBJ2-1 NA NA TRBV11-3
TGTGCCTGGCGGCCACCCGGGACAGGGGGCTTCGGCTACACCTTC CAWRPPGTGGFGYTF TRBJ1-2 TRBD1 NA TRBV30
TGTGCCAGCAGCTCTGAGACTAGCGGGGGGAATTACAATGAGCAGTTCTTC CASSSETSGGNYNEQFF TRBJ2-1 TRBD2 NA TRBV7-9
TGTGCCAGCAGTTTATCCCAGGGAGTGTACGAGCAGTACTTC CASSLSQGVYEQYF TRBJ2-7 NA NA TRBV28
TGTGCCAGCAGCGTAGGGGGCAGCCCCAATGAGCAGTTCTTC CASSVGGSPNEQFF TRBJ2-1 NA NA TRBV9
TGTGCCAGCAGCTTCGAGGCAGGGTCCTACGAGCAGTACTTC CASSFEAGSYEQYF TRBJ2-7 NA NA TRBV5-5
TGTGCCAGCAGTTTTTTACGTGGAAAAGGGGCTTTCTTT CASSFLRGKGAFF TRBJ1-1 NA NA TRBV27
TGCGCCAGCAGCGGTCAGGACTTGGAAGCTTTCTTT CASSGQDLEAFF TRBJ1-1 NA NA TRBV4-1
TGTGCCACCAGTGATTCTCCGGCAGGGGGGTATGGCTACACCTTC CATSDSPAGGYGYTF TRBJ1-2 TRBD1 NA TRBV24-1
TGTGCCAGCAGCTCACCCCCCAGGGGGCCATATGAGACCCAGTACTTC CASSSPPRGPYETQYF TRBJ2-5 TRBD1 NA TRBV11-2
TGTGTCGGGGCGGGGCTCTACAATGAGCAGTTCTTC CVGAGLYNEQFF TRBJ2-1 NA NA TRBV27
TGCGCCAGCAGCTTGGGTGCAGACTATGGCTACACCTTC CASSLGADYGYTF TRBJ1-2 NA NA TRBV5-1
TGCAGTGCTGGGAACACTGAAGCTTTCTTT CSAGNTEAFF TRBJ1-1 NA NA TRBV20-1
TGTGCCAGCAGCCAAGACGACCTCAGCACAGATACGCAGTATTTT CASSQDDLSTDTQYF TRBJ2-3 NA NA TRBV14
TGTGCCAGCGTTAAAGGAGGAGAGACCCAGTACTTC CASVKGGETQYF TRBJ2-5 NA NA TRBV6-6
TGTGCCACCAGTGATTTGTCCCCCTTAGCGGCTAATGAAAAACTGTTTTTT CATSDLSPLAANEKLFF TRBJ1-4 NA NA TRBV24-1